Listed here are 25 T cell receptor beta chains from one sample, sequenced in a study of technical replicates of blood from a handful of donors. The data were produced by immunoSEQ multiplex PCR, yet TCRdb's version contains in-frame clones alone and is incomplete. The sample has 80,000 to 100,000 clones, about 92% seen once; the top ten hold about 0.27%. The sample was T cells isolated from PBMCs. These receptors came from a human donor in good health.

V usage is TRBV7-9 and J usage is TRBJ1-1, with 7 positions matching TRBD1. The CDR3 runs 15 residues. J lost 2 bases, V lost 5 bases, and 8 bases had no gene match. Germline values: CDR1 SEHNR, CDR2 FQNEAQ (reference sequence). In nucleotides, the CDR3 is TGTGCCAGCAGCCCGCCGGGACAGATAAACACTGAAGCTTTCTTT. Amino acid sequence: CASSPPGQINTEAFF.

The J gene is TRBJ1-4, the V gene TRBV7-3; a weak D match, TRBD1 (5 bases). This CDR3 has 15 residues. V was shortened by 6 bases and J by 5 bases, with 16 bases between the two germline ends. Germline V lookup: CDR1 SGHTA, CDR2 FQGTGA. The CDR3 region has the DNA TGTGCCAGCAGTCAGGGAGGCCGGCAGAATGAAAAACTGTTTTTT. It is translated as CASSQGGRQNEKLFF.

The J gene is TRBJ1-1, the V gene TRBV5-8, with 7 bases aligning to TRBD1. Germline CDR1 SGHTS, CDR2 YDEGEE. The CDR3 spans 15 residues. The junction had 3 bases not matched to a gene; V was cut back by 0 bases and J by 1 base. CDR3 coding DNA: TGTGCCAGCAGCTTGGGTCCAGGGGGGAACACTGAAGCTTTCTTT. It codes for CASSLGPGGNTEAFF.

The V and J genes are TRBV18 and TRBJ2-7; possible D gene TRBD2, 5 bases. V gave up 11 bases and J gave up 3 bases, with 17 bases separating them. This CDR3 comprises 13 residues. Germline-derived CDR1 and CDR2 are KGHSH and LQKENI. CDR3 loop: CASGPQEDYEQYF. DNA of the CDR3: TGTGCCTCCGGGCCGCAGGAGGACTACGAGCAGTACTTC.

The gene calls are TRBV5-1 and TRBJ2-2; 9 bases are a match to TRBD2. CDR1 is SGHRS, CDR2 YFSETQ, per germline. The J segment lost 5 bases and the V segment lost 0 bases, leaving 5 bases of the junction unmatched. CDR3 size: 16 residues. CDR3 nucleotide sequence: TGCGCCAGCAGCTTGGCTAGCGGGATCGTGACCGGGGAGCTGTTTTTT. Its protein is CASSLASGIVTGELFF.

The chain is built from TRBV11-3 and TRBJ1-1; D may be TRBD1 (6 bases). The V end was cut by 6 bases, the J end by 3 bases, with 23 bases between. This CDR3 has 17 amino acids. CDR1 SGHNT and CDR2 YENEEA come from the germline V gene. The CDR3 nucleotides read TGTGCCAGCAGACAGATTGGTCTCGGGACAAAGTACACTGAAGCTTTCTTT. Its protein is CASRQIGLGTKYTEAFF.

The chain carries TRBV2 and TRBJ2-1; D ambiguous. Germline loops: CDR1 SNHLY, CDR2 FYNNEI. V dropped 7 bases and J dropped 4 bases, with 11 bases sitting between them. The CDR3 length is 13 residues. DNA for the CDR3: TGTGCCAGCAACCCGACTCGTTACAATGAGCAGTTCTTC. Translating gives CASNPTRYNEQFF.

The V call is TRBV11-2, the J call TRBJ2-2; 13 bases match TRBD2. The CDR3 consists of 15 residues. Per germline, CDR1 SGHAT and CDR2 FQNNGV. V lost 6 bases, J lost 5 bases, and 3 bases stayed unmatched. The CDR3 DNA is TGTGCCAGCAGAGAACTAGCGGGGGGGACCGGGGAGCTGTTTTTT. Translated: CASRELAGGTGELFF.

J is TRBJ2-5 and V is TRBV9; TRBD1 might be the D (6 bases). The CDR3 length is 15 residues. Per germline, CDR1 SGDLS and CDR2 YYNGEE. Trimming cost V 6 bases and J 1 base, with 16 bases left between them. CDR3 sequence reads: CASTNKGQIQETQYF. DNA for the CDR3: TGTGCCAGCACCAACAAAGGACAGATCCAAGAGACCCAGTACTTC.

The V and J genes are TRBV6-4 and TRBJ2-4; possibly TRBD1 for D (6 bases). Germline CDR1 reads MRHNA; CDR2 reads SNTAGT. This CDR3 spans 14 amino acids. The V end lost 3 bases, the J end lost 6 bases, and 12 bases lay between the germline ends. In nucleotides, the CDR3 is TGTGCCAGCAGTGATAACAGGGAGCGAAACATTCAGTACTTC. It encodes CASSDNRERNIQYF.

V gene TRBV18 combines with J gene TRBJ1-1; 8 bases fit TRBD1. The J segment lost 0 bases and the V segment lost 3 bases, leaving 6 bases of the junction unmatched. Germline V gene sequence: CDR1 KGHSH, CDR2 LQKENI. CDR3 length: 16 residues. CDR3: CASSPRTGQLNTEAFF. CDR3 coding DNA: TGTGCCAGCTCACCGAGGACAGGGCAATTGAACACTGAAGCTTTCTTT.

V gene TRBV7-6 combines with J gene TRBJ1-1, with 11 positions matching TRBD1. CDR3 length equals 16 residues. The J segment lost 4 bases and the V segment lost 5 bases, leaving 9 bases of the junction unmatched. From germline, CDR1 is SGHVS and CDR2 FNYEAQ. The CDR3: CASSPGQGARGTEAFF. The CDR3 DNA sequence: TGTGCCAGCAGCCCAGGACAGGGGGCGCGTGGCACTGAAGCTTTCTTT.

The V call is TRBV19, the J call TRBJ2-3, with a tentative D call TRBD2 (6 bases). The V gene lost 3 bases and the J gene lost 2 bases, with 12 bases spanning the gap. The CDR3 spans 15 residues. Germline assignment: CDR1 LNHDA and CDR2 SQIVND (reference sequence). CDR3 residues: CASSMSREATDTQYF. The DNA for the CDR3 is TGTGCCAGTAGTATGTCCAGGGAGGCCACAGATACGCAGTATTTT.

In nucleotides, the CDR3 is TGCAGCGTCGCGAACTGGGGCCTACATGGTCGGTATGGCTACACCTTC. Its protein product is CSVANWGLHGRYGYTF. V gene TRBV29-1 combines with J gene TRBJ1-2; D might be TRBD1 (5 bases). V was cut by 6 bases and J by 5 bases, with 25 bases left in between. CDR1 is SQVTM and CDR2 is ANQGSEA in the germline V gene. This CDR3 region has 16 residues.

The rearrangement joins TRBV14 to TRBJ1-1; D gene unclear. Germline CDR1 is SGHDN and CDR2 is FVKESK. Trimming took 1 base from V and 1 from J, leaving 10 bases between them. CDR3 length equals 15 residues. The CDR3 here is CASSQGYGRNTEAFF. CDR3 DNA sequence: TGTGCCAGCAGCCAAGGGTACGGTAGGAACACTGAAGCTTTCTTT.

The chain links TRBV14 to TRBJ2-1; D might be TRBD1 (6 bases). Germline CDR1 and CDR2: SGHDN and FVKESK. V dropped 3 bases and J dropped 3 bases, with 12 bases sitting between them. The CDR3 loop spans 15 amino acids. The DNA of the CDR3 is TGTGCCAGCAGCCATTGGGACACCGTCTACAATGAGCAGTTCTTC. Translation: CASSHWDTVYNEQFF.

The chain has TRBV7-2 and TRBJ2-2; no reliable D call. V lost 2 bases and J 3 bases, leaving 13 bases between the germline ends. Germline V gene lookup returns CDR1 SGHTA and CDR2 FQGNSA. This CDR3 has 16 amino acids. CDR3 residues: CASSLTINADTGELFF. For the CDR3, the DNA is TGTGCCAGCAGCTTAACCATCAACGCGGACACCGGGGAGCTGTTTTTT.

The V call is TRBV5-6, the J call TRBJ2-5, with D possibly being TRBD2 (6 bases). The CDR3 is 13 residues long. Deletions cut 8 bases from V and 5 bases from J, with 16 bases between. The V gene's germline CDR1 is SGHDT and CDR2 YYEEEE. This CDR3 reads CASSGSRGETQYF. Written as DNA, the CDR3 is TGTGCCAGTAGCGGTTCCCGGGGGGAGACCCAGTACTTC.

The chain carries TRBV19 and TRBJ2-1, with D perhaps TRBD1 (6 bases). V was trimmed by 4 bases and J by 6 bases, leaving 16 bases between them. This CDR3 region has 15 residues. CDR1 is LNHDA, CDR2 SQIVND, per germline (reference sequence). The CDR3 sequence is CASSSRGSGGNEQFF. CDR3 nucleotide sequence: TGTGCCAGTAGTAGTAGGGGGAGCGGCGGCAATGAGCAGTTCTTC.

V is TRBV5-5 and J is TRBJ2-2; D unclear. The V end was cut by 5 bases, the J end by 0 bases, with 11 bases between. The CDR3 is 15 amino acids. Germline CDR1 and CDR2: SGHKS and YYEKEE (reference sequence). This CDR3 reads CASRPRFANTGELFF. Here the CDR3 DNA reads TGTGCCAGCAGACCTAGGTTCGCGAACACCGGGGAGCTGTTTTTT. Full variable domain (rest looked up from reference TRBV5-5 and TRBJ2-2): DAGVTQSPTHLIKTRGQQVTLRCSPISGHKSVSWYQQVLGQGPQFIFQYYEKEERGRGNFPDRFSARQFPNYSSELNVNALLLGDSALYLCASRPRFANTGELFFGEGSRLTVL.

V is TRBV5-1 and J is TRBJ2-3, with a weak D call TRBD1 (5 bases). Trimming cost V 0 bases and J 3 bases, with 11 bases left between them. The CDR3 has 15 amino acids. Looked up from germline, CDR1 is SGHRS and CDR2 is YFSETQ. CDR3 DNA: TGCGCCAGCAGCTTGGGACAGTGGCAAACAGATACGCAGTATTTT. Protein: CASSLGQWQTDTQYF.

The chain couples TRBV7-9 to TRBJ2-5; D might be TRBD1 (6 bases). CDR1 and CDR2 from the germline V gene are SEHNR and FQNEAQ (reference sequence). The ends were cut back, 4 bases at V and 1 base at J, with 10 bases in the middle. The CDR3 is 14 amino acids. The CDR3 region has the DNA TGTGCCAGCAGCTCCAGGGACATCCAAGAGACCCAGTACTTC. It translates to CASSSRDIQETQYF. Using reference TRBV7-9 and TRBJ2-5 for the parts outside the CDR3, the full variable domain is DTGVSQNPRHKITKRGQNVTFRCDPISEHNRLYWYRQTLGQGPEFLTYFQNEAQLEKSRLLSDRFSAERPKGSFSTLEIQRTEQGDSAMYLCASSSRDIQETQYFGPGTRLLVL.

The gene calls are TRBV4-1 and TRBJ2-5; maybe TRBD1 (5 bases). The CDR3 totals 14 residues. CDR1 and CDR2 from the germline V gene are MGHRA and YSYEKL. V dropped 2 bases and J dropped 2 bases, with 9 bases sitting between them. CDR3 DNA: TGCGCCAGCAGCCAACAACAGGTTCAAGAGACCCAGTACTTC. Protein sequence: CASSQQQVQETQYF.

This chain joins TRBV4-1 and TRBJ1-5, with D perhaps matching TRBD1 (5 bases). The CDR3 runs to 13 residues. Germline V gene data show CDR1 as MGHRA and CDR2 as YSYEKL. Trimming took off 4 bases at V and 7 bases at J, with 11 bases between the two ends. CDR3 nucleotides: TGCGCCAGCAGCCCTCAGGGCGGCCAGCCCCAGCATTTT. It is translated as CASSPQGGQPQHF.

V is TRBV6-1 and J is TRBJ1-2, with 10 positions matching TRBD1. CDR3 size: 14 residues. Germline lookup yields CDR1 MNHNS and CDR2 SASEGT. J was trimmed by 2 bases and V by 6 bases; bases with no gene match: 3. This chain's CDR3 is CASRETGGNYGYTF. DNA of the CDR3: TGTGCCAGCAGGGAGACAGGGGGCAACTATGGCTACACCTTC.